One T cell receptor beta chain is described in this entry. Its specificity is not known. The CDR3 is made up of 14 amino acids. V trimming: 2 bases; J trimming: 8 bases; junction bases outside the gene matches: 9. Germline V gene data show CDR1 as SGHDT and CDR2 as YYEEEE. This sample is part of a study of T cell responses to AZD1222 COVID-19 vaccine. Overall study results and limits: Spike-wide vaccine-associated CD4 TCRs dominated at 160-218 and 743-854. The peak T cell response came first, and repertoires were sampled only after it.

Sequencing used immunoSEQ multiplex PCR; TCRdb keeps in-frame clones, though not all of them. The data hold 150,000 or so clones, with less than 90% observed a single time. The chain combines TRBV5-6 with TRBJ1-2, with 7 bases fitting TRBD1. Sequencing used peripheral blood, obtained on day 0 of MenACWY control vaccination. The sequence was collected from an adult in good health. The CDR3 sequence is CASSLGLGTDGYTF. The CDR3 DNA reads TGTGCCAGCAGCTTAGGTTTAGGGACAGACGGCTACACCTTC.